This T cell receptor beta chain was found in a study of OX40 agonist ivuxolimab in advanced cancers. Overall study context: An anti-OX40 (CD134) antibody with agonistic activity, ivuxolimab, was administered to patients.

Germline V gene lookup returns CDR1 LNHDA and CDR2 SQIVND (reference sequence). V lost 3 bases and J 5 bases, leaving 20 bases between the germline ends. The CDR3 runs 17 residues. Points on this clone: Its antigen is currently unknown.

Repertoires were generated with immunoSEQ multiplex PCR, while TCRdb's copy carries only in-frame clones and drops some. The table has tens of thousands of clones, 75% to 85% seen once; the top ten hold roughly 0.66%. Broader study findings: Within 6 weeks, CD4+ and CD8+ blood T cells expanded clonally at 0.1 to 3.0 mg/kg. It was also the case that some nonresponders had low normalized T-cell clonal expansion.

The TCR originated in an adult with an advanced solid tumor such as melanoma, head and neck, liver or kidney cancer. The rearrangement links TRBV19 to TRBJ2-1; perhaps TRBD2 as D (7 bases). The input for sequencing was CD4+ or CD8+ T cells sorted from blood, taken in a trial of the OX40 agonist ivuxolimab. The DNA for the CDR3 is TGTGCCAGTAGTATTGGGGGGGGCCGTGGGCCCGACAATGAGCAGTTCTTC. It codes for CASSIGGGRGPDNEQFF. Drawing the rest from reference TRBV19 and TRBJ2-1, the complete variable domain is DGGITQSPKYLFRKEGQNVTLSCEQNLNHDAMYWYRQDPGQGLRLIYYSQIVNDFQKGDIAEGYSVSREKKESFPLTVTSAQKNPTAFYLCASSIGGGRGPDNEQFFGPGTRLTVL.